This T cell receptor (beta chain) was recorded in a study of shared clonotypes between healthy human individuals. Study-level information: A donor's plate count was three for CD4 naive and three for CD4 memory; CD8 naive had two and CD8 memory one.

Comment on this clone: Its antigen is not identified.

V was pared by 4 bases and J by 8 bases, with 9 bases of the junction left unmatched. The CDR3 sequence is 14 residues long. Germline CDR1 reads SGHRS; CDR2 reads YFSETQ. General study findings and limits: Non-shared clonotypes had lower generation probabilities than those shared by all four donors.

TCRdb keeps only in-frame clones here, not all; method: immunoSEQ multiplex PCR. There are about 1.5 million clones in the sample; 98% occur only once, and 0.4% to 0.55% lies in the top ten. The receptor's source is a man aged 25 to 40 in good health. The V call is TRBV5-1, the J call TRBJ2-1; 7 bases align to TRBD2. Sequences were obtained from naive CD4+ T cells sorted from blood. Subset noted: CD45RA+ positively selected. CDR3 loop: CASSPQGGSDEQFF. The CDR3 DNA reads TGCGCCAGCAGCCCCCAGGGCGGGAGCGATGAGCAGTTCTTC.